This is a list of T cell receptor beta chains from one sample in a study of cytomegalovirus exposure and HLA in healthy donors. Profiled with immunoSEQ multiplex PCR; TCRdb holds only in-frame clones, not every one. The sample gives around 100,000 clones, roughly 68% of which show up once; roughly 0.87% is in the top ten. Sequenced input: PBMCs. The receptors stem from a woman in her 30s in good health and CMV-seronegative. The CDR3 runs from the conserved cysteine through the conserved F or W. The order of the fields is J gene, clone size, D gene, CDR3 length, V gene, CDR3 DNA, CDR3 protein. A D gene is named only where the DNA matches it firmly. The listing skips clone size in some rows; elsewhere it reads once, few, many or a size class.

J: TRBJ2-1; size: .; D: TRBD2; length: 14; V: TRBV11-3; DNA: TGTGCCAGCAGCTTAGAGGGACTAGCAGGTGAGCAGTTCTTC; CDR3: CASSLEGLAGEQFF
J: TRBJ1-5; size: once; D: .; length: 15; V: TRBV5-1; DNA: TGCGCCAGCAGCTCGGGAGGCGGGTCGGATCAGCCCCAGCATTTT; CDR3: CASSSGGGSDQPQHF
J: TRBJ1-2; size: .; D: TRBD1; length: 15; V: TRBV9; DNA: TGTGCCAGCAGCGCCCGACAGGGAGGTGGCTATGGCTACACCTTC; CDR3: CASSARQGGGYGYTF
J: TRBJ2-6; size: .; D: .; length: 18; V: TRBV19; DNA: TGTGCCAGTAGTTTAAGGCAGGTTTCCCTCTCTGGGGCCAACGTCCTGACTTTC; CDR3: CASSLRQVSLSGANVLTF
J: TRBJ2-5; size: .; D: .; length: 13; V: TRBV5-1; DNA: TGCGCCAGCCGCGAGGGGGAGACGGAGACCCAGTACTTC; CDR3: CASREGETETQYF
J: TRBJ2-7; size: .; D: TRBD1; length: 16; V: TRBV14; DNA: TGTGCCAGCAGCCTCCTACCCGGGACAGGGGCCTACGAGCAGTACTTC; CDR3: CASSLLPGTGAYEQYF
J: TRBJ2-7; size: .; D: .; length: 13; V: TRBV2; DNA: TGTGCCAGCAGGACGACAGAATCCTACGAGCAGTACTTC; CDR3: CASRTTESYEQYF
J: TRBJ1-1; size: .; D: TRBD1; length: 14; V: TRBV5-1; DNA: TGCGCCAGCAGCGTAGAACAGGGGTCAACTGAAGCTTTCTTT; CDR3: CASSVEQGSTEAFF
J: TRBJ1-1; size: .; D: .; length: 14; V: TRBV6-5; DNA: TGTGCCAGCAGCTTTAGTGGGGCGAACACTGAAGCTTTCTTT; CDR3: CASSFSGANTEAFF
J: TRBJ2-1; size: .; D: TRBD1; length: 15; V: TRBV6-5; DNA: TGTGCCAGCAGAGAGGACAGGGGGCATTACAATGAGCAGTTCTTC; CDR3: CASREDRGHYNEQFF
J: TRBJ1-5; size: .; D: .; length: 13; V: TRBV30; DNA: TGTGCCTGGAGTCTGACAGTTTATCAGCCCCAGCATTTT; CDR3: CAWSLTVYQPQHF
J: TRBJ2-7; size: .; D: .; length: 11; V: TRBV25-1; DNA: TGTGCCAGCAAAGACAGCTACGAGCAGTACTTC; CDR3: CASKDSYEQYF
J: TRBJ2-7; size: .; D: TRBD1; length: 13; V: TRBV7-8; DNA: TGTGCCAGCAGCTGGGGACAGTCCTACGAGCAGTACTTC; CDR3: CASSWGQSYEQYF
J: TRBJ1-5; size: few; D: TRBD1; length: 15; V: TRBV2; DNA: TGTGCCAGCAGATCGACAGGGAATGGCAATCAGCCCCAGCATTTT; CDR3: CASRSTGNGNQPQHF
J: TRBJ2-3; size: medium-sized; D: .; length: 15; V: TRBV6-1; DNA: TGTGCCAGCAGTGAAGTGATCGGGACATCAGATACGCAGTATTTT; CDR3: CASSEVIGTSDTQYF
J: TRBJ1-2; size: .; D: TRBD1; length: 14; V: TRBV6-5; DNA: TGTGCCAGCAGTTTTGACAGGGTGATAGGTGGCTACACCTTC; CDR3: CASSFDRVIGGYTF
J: TRBJ2-4; size: .; D: .; length: 13; V: TRBV25-1; DNA: TGTGCCAGCAGTGGCCCCGGGGGAAACATTCAGTACTTC; CDR3: CASSGPGGNIQYF
J: TRBJ1-3; size: few; D: TRBD1; length: 19; V: TRBV5-6; DNA: TGTGCCAGCACCCAACTAGGCGGGACAGGACCCTCCCCTGGAAACACCATATATTTT; CDR3: CASTQLGGTGPSPGNTIYF
J: TRBJ1-3; size: .; D: TRBD1; length: 14; V: TRBV7-9; DNA: TGTGCCAGCAGACAACAGGGGTTTGGAAACACCATATATTTT; CDR3: CASRQQGFGNTIYF
J: TRBJ1-2; size: .; D: TRBD1; length: 14; V: TRBV27; DNA: TGTGCCAGCAGTCCCTGGGACAGCCGCTATGGCTACACCTTC; CDR3: CASSPWDSRYGYTF
J: TRBJ1-3; size: few; D: .; length: 13; V: TRBV11-3; DNA: TGTGCCAGCAGCTTAACACACGGGGACACCATATATTTT; CDR3: CASSLTHGDTIYF
J: TRBJ2-2; size: .; D: TRBD2; length: 14; V: TRBV29-1; DNA: TGCAGCGTTGAGCTAGCGGGTCCAACCGGGGAGCTGTTTTTT; CDR3: CSVELAGPTGELFF
J: TRBJ2-7; size: .; D: .; length: 14; V: TRBV13; DNA: TGTGCCAGCAGCTGGGGCGACAGAGCCTACGAGCAGTACTTC; CDR3: CASSWGDRAYEQYF
J: TRBJ1-2; size: .; D: .; length: 15; V: TRBV9; DNA: TGTGCCAGCAGCCTCAGTTCGGGAGCGAACTATGGCTACACCTTC; CDR3: CASSLSSGANYGYTF
J: TRBJ2-1; size: .; D: TRBD1; length: 15; V: TRBV14; DNA: TGTGCCAGCAGCTACAGGGGGTCTTCCAATGTCGAGCAGTTCTTC; CDR3: CASSYRGSSNVEQFF
J: TRBJ1-1; size: few; D: .; length: 12; V: TRBV15; DNA: TGTGCCACCAGTAGCTTTCGCCATGAAGCTTTCTTT; CDR3: CATSSFRHEAFF
J: TRBJ1-1; size: .; D: TRBD1; length: 15; V: TRBV11-3; DNA: TGTGCCAGCAGCCCACCGGACAGGGAAGGCACTGAAGCTTTCTTT; CDR3: CASSPPDREGTEAFF
J: TRBJ1-1; size: .; D: TRBD1; length: 14; V: TRBV29-1; DNA: TGCAGCGTGCGGACAGGGGCAAATAACGCTGAAGCTTTCTTT; CDR3: CSVRTGANNAEAFF
J: TRBJ2-7; size: few; D: TRBD2; length: 15; V: TRBV7-2; DNA: TGTGCCAGCAGCTTACCCCCCTTAGCGGGGGCCGAGCAGTACTTC; CDR3: CASSLPPLAGAEQYF
J: TRBJ2-3; size: .; D: TRBD1; length: 17; V: TRBV10-3; DNA: TGTGCCATCAGTGAGAGTAGGGACAGGGGGAGCACAGATACGCAGTATTTT; CDR3: CAISESRDRGSTDTQYF
J: TRBJ1-6; size: few; D: .; length: 14; V: TRBV7-9; DNA: TGTGCCAGCAGCGTCGGGCAGGGTGGTTCACCCCTCCACTTT; CDR3: CASSVGQGGSPLHF
J: TRBJ2-5; size: once; D: TRBD2; length: 15; V: TRBV30; DNA: TGTGCCTTCACCTTAGCGGGAGGTAACCAAGAGACCCAGTACTTC; CDR3: CAFTLAGGNQETQYF
J: TRBJ1-5; size: few; D: .; length: 14; V: TRBV28; DNA: TGTGCCAGCAGATCCGGGGACATCAATCAGCCCCAGCATTTT; CDR3: CASRSGDINQPQHF
J: TRBJ2-3; size: .; D: .; length: 19; V: TRBV5-1; DNA: TGCGCCAGCAGCTTGAGAGCCGTGGGGACACCGAGGAGCACAGATACGCAGTATTTT; CDR3: CASSLRAVGTPRSTDTQYF
J: TRBJ2-1; size: many; D: TRBD2; length: 15; V: TRBV15; DNA: TGTGCCACCAGCAGCTCCCGGGAGGGGTACAATGAGCAGTTCTTC; CDR3: CATSSSREGYNEQFF
J: TRBJ1-2; size: many; D: .; length: 14; V: TRBV6-5; DNA: TGTGCCACCCGACCTTCGGGGGAGGGCTATGGCTACACCTTC; CDR3: CATRPSGEGYGYTF
J: TRBJ2-3; size: .; D: .; length: 16; V: TRBV27; DNA: TGTGCCAGCAGTTTAGGCCTAGCTGACTACACAGATACGCAGTATTTT; CDR3: CASSLGLADYTDTQYF
J: TRBJ1-1; size: .; D: .; length: 14; V: TRBV5-1; DNA: TGCGCCAGCAGCTGGACAGCGGGGAGCACTGAAGCTTTCTTT; CDR3: CASSWTAGSTEAFF
J: TRBJ2-3; size: .; D: TRBD1; length: 13; V: TRBV30; DNA: TGTGCCTGGAGCGTGGGACAGGGGGATACGCAGTATTTT; CDR3: CAWSVGQGDTQYF
J: TRBJ2-7; size: .; D: .; length: 13; V: TRBV14; DNA: TGTGCCAGCAGCCAAGATATAGCGGACGAGCAGTACTTC; CDR3: CASSQDIADEQYF
J: TRBJ1-1; size: .; D: .; length: 13; V: TRBV7-6; DNA: TGTGCCAGCAGCATCGTCCCAGGGGAAGAGGCTTTCTTT; CDR3: CASSIVPGEEAFF
J: TRBJ1-2; size: .; D: TRBD1; length: 14; V: TRBV5-1; DNA: TGCGCCAGCAGCTTGGAGGGACAGGGGCCTGGCTACACCTTC; CDR3: CASSLEGQGPGYTF
J: TRBJ1-5; size: .; D: .; length: 13; V: TRBV7-6; DNA: TGTGCCAGCAGCTTATCTACGCATCAGCCCCAGCATTTT; CDR3: CASSLSTHQPQHF
J: TRBJ1-1; size: few; D: .; length: 14; V: TRBV5-1; DNA: TGCGCCAGCAAGAAGACAGGCATGAACACTGAAGCTTTCTTT; CDR3: CASKKTGMNTEAFF
J: TRBJ2-2; size: .; D: .; length: 13; V: TRBV7-9; DNA: TGTGCCAGCAGACTCGAACAGACCGGGGAGCTGTTTTTT; CDR3: CASRLEQTGELFF
J: TRBJ1-4; size: .; D: .; length: 15; V: TRBV9; DNA: TGTGCCAGCAGCCCTCGGGGAGGGAGTAATGAAAAACTGTTTTTT; CDR3: CASSPRGGSNEKLFF
J: TRBJ1-2; size: .; D: TRBD1; length: 15; V: TRBV30; DNA: TGTGCCTGGAGCGATCTCGACAGGGCCCGGGATGGCTACACCTTC; CDR3: CAWSDLDRARDGYTF
J: TRBJ2-1; size: .; D: TRBD2; length: 18; V: TRBV2; DNA: TGTGCCAGCAGCGAGACTAGCGGGAGCCCGACCTTCTACAATGAGCAGTTCTTC; CDR3: CASSETSGSPTFYNEQFF
J: TRBJ2-5; size: .; D: TRBD1; length: 14; V: TRBV5-1; DNA: TGCGCCAGCAGCTACGGACAGGGCAAAGAGACCCAGTACTTC; CDR3: CASSYGQGKETQYF